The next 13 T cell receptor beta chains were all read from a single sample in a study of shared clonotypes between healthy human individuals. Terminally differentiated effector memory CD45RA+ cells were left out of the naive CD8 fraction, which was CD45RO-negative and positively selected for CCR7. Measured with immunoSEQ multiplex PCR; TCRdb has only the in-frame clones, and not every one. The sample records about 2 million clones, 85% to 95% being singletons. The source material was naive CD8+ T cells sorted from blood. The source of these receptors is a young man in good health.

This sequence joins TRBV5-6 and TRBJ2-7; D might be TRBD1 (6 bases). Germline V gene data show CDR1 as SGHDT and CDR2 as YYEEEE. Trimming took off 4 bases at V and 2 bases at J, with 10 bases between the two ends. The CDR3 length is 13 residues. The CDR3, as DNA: TGTGCCAGCAGCCAGGGGCCAACCTACGAGCAGTACTTC. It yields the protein CASSQGPTYEQYF.

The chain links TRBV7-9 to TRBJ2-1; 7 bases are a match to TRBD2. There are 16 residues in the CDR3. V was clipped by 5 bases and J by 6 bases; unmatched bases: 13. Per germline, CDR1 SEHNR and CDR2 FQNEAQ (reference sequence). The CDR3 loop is CASSGLGLVGTNEQFF. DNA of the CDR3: TGTGCCAGCAGCGGCCTCGGACTAGTCGGGACCAATGAGCAGTTCTTC.

Written as DNA, the CDR3 is TGTGCCAGTAGTGCCGCAGGGGCCTACAATGAGCAGTTCTTC. Amino acids: CASSAAGAYNEQFF. The chain couples TRBV19 to TRBJ2-1; D possibly corresponds to TRBD1 (6 bases). CDR1 LNHDA and CDR2 SQIVND come from the germline V gene (reference sequence). V was cut by 5 bases and J by 2 bases, with 10 bases left in between. The CDR3 has 14 amino acids.

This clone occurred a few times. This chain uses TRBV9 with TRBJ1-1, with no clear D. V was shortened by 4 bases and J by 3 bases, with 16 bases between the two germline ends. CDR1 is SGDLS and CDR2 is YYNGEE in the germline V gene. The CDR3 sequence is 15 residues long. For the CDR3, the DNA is TGTGCCAGCAGCCCGGTGAGGGTTAAGGACACTGAAGCTTTCTTT. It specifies CASSPVRVKDTEAFF. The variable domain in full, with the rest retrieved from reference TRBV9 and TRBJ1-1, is DSGVTQTPKHLITATGQRVTLRCSPRSGDLSVYWYQQSLDQGLQFLIQYYNGEERAKGNILERFSAQQFPDLHSELNLSSLELGDSALYFCASSPVRVKDTEAFFGQGTRLTVV.

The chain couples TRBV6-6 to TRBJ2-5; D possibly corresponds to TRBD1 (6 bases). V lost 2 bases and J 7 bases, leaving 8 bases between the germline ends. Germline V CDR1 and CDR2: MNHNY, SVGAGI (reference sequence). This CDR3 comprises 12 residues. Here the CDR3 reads CASSYGGGTQYF. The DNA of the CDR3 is TGTGCCAGCAGTTACGGGGGCGGGACCCAGTACTTC.

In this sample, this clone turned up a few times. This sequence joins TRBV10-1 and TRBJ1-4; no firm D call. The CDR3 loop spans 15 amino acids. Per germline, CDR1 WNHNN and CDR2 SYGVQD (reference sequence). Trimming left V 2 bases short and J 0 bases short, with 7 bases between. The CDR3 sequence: CASSEGVTTNEKLFF. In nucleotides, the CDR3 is TGCGCCAGCAGTGAGGGGGTCACAACTAATGAAAAACTGTTTTTT.

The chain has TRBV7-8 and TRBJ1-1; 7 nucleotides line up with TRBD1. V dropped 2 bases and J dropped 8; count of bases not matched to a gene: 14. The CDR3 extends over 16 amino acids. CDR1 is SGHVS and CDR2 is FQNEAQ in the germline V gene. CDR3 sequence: CASSLYLRQGDGEAFF. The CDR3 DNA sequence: TGTGCCAGCAGCTTATATTTAAGGCAGGGGGACGGGGAAGCTTTCTTT.

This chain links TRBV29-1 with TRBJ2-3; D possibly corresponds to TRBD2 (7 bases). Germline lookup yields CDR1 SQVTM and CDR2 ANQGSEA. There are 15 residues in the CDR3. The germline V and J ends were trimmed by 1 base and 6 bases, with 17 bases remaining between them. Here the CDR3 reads CSVEGGGRGKDTQYF. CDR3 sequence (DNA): TGCAGCGTTGAAGGGGGGGGCAGGGGTAAGGATACGCAGTATTTT.

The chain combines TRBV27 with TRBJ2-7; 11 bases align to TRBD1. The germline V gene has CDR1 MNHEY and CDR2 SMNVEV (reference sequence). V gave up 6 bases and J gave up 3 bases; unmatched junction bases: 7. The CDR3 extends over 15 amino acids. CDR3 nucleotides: TGTGCCAGCAGATTCGTGGGGACAGGGGGCTACGAGCAGTACTTC. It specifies CASRFVGTGGYEQYF.

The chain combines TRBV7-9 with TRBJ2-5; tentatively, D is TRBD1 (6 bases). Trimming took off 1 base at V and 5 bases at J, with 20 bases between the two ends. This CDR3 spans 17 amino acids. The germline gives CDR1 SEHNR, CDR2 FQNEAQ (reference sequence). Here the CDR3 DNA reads TGTGCCAGCAGCTTAGAGGAGGTCAGGGGATCGGAGGAGACCCAGTACTTC. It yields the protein CASSLEEVRGSEETQYF.

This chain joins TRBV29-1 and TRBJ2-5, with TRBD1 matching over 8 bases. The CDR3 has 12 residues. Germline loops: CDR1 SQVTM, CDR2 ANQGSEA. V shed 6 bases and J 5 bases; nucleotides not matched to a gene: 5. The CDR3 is CSVLGQGETQYF. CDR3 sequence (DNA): TGCAGCGTCCTCGGACAGGGTGAGACCCAGTACTTC.

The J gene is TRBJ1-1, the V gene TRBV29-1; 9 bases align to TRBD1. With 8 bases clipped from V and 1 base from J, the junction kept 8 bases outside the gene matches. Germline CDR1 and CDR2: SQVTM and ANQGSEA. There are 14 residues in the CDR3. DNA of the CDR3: TGCAGCCTTAGGACAGGGGCTTCGAACACTGAAGCTTTCTTT. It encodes CSLRTGASNTEAFF.

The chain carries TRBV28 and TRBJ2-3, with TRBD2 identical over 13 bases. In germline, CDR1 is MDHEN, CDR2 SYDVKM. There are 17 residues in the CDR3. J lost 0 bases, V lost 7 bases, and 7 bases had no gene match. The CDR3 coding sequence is TGTGCCAGCACGCCGGGACTAGCGGGATCTAGCACAGATACGCAGTATTTT. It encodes CASTPGLAGSSTDTQYF. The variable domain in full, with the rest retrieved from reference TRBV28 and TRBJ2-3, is DVKVTQSSRYLVKRTGEKVFLECVQDMDHENMFWYRQDPGLGLRLIYFSYDVKMKEKGDIPEGYSVSREKKERFSLILESASTNQTSMYLCASTPGLAGSSTDTQYFGPGTRLTVL.